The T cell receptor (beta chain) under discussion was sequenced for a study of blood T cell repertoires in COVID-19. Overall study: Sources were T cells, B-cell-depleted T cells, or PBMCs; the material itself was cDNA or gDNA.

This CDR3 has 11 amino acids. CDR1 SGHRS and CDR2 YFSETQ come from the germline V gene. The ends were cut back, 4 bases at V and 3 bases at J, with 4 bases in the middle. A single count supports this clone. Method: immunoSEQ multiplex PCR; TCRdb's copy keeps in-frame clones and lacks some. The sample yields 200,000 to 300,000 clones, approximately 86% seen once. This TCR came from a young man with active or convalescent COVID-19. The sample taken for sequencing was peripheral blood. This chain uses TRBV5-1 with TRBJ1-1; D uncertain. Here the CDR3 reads CASSRDTEAFF. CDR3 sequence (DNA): TGCGCCAGCAGCAGAGACACTGAAGCTTTCTTT.